These T cell receptor beta chains were read from a single sample in a study of T cells in tumors after PD-1 blockade. The method was immunoSEQ multiplex PCR; TCRdb's version includes in-frame clones alone and lacks a portion of them. This sample has about 60,000 clones, with under 80% found just once. The source was PBMCs, collected after anti-PD-1 treatment. The receptors were gathered from a human donor with basal cell carcinoma. Each CDR3 is given with its conserved first and last residue. A D gene is named only where the DNA matches it firmly. A row's size may be missing; if present it is once, few, many or a size class.

V	D	J	size	CDR3	DNA
TRBV28	NA	TRBJ2-3	NA	CASSLPQIDTQYF	TGTGCCAGCAGTTTACCCCAAATAGATACGCAGTATTTT
TRBV7-2	TRBD2	TRBJ2-2	few	CASSLAVGLAGGELFF	TGTGCCAGCAGCTTAGCTGTAGGACTAGCTGGCGGGGAGCTGTTTTTT
TRBV18	NA	TRBJ2-5	NA	CASSPRGETQYF	TGTGCCAGCTCACCACGGGGGGAGACCCAGTACTTC
TRBV29-1	NA	TRBJ2-4	NA	CSVEDSLAKNIQYF	TGCAGCGTTGAAGACAGCTTAGCCAAAAACATTCAGTACTTC
TRBV30	TRBD1	TRBJ1-2	NA	CAWNGRGRLGYTF	TGTGCCTGGAATGGCAGGGGGCGTCTTGGCTACACCTTC
TRBV6-6	NA	TRBJ2-5	NA	CASSNAPGQYF	TGTGCCAGCAGTAATGCCCCCGGTCAGTACTTC
TRBV30	NA	TRBJ2-7	once	CAWTPRGAYEQYF	TGTGCCTGGACTCCCCGGGGTGCCTACGAGCAGTACTTC
TRBV6-4	NA	TRBJ2-5	NA	CASSVETGETQYF	TGTGCCAGCAGTGTCGAGACCGGAGAGACCCAGTACTTC
TRBV9	NA	TRBJ2-7	NA	CASSGSGTSSYEQYF	TGTGCCAGCAGCGGATCCGGGACATCTTCCTACGAGCAGTACTTC
TRBV10-2	NA	TRBJ2-3	NA	CASGADTQYF	TGCGCCAGCGGCGCAGATACGCAGTATTTT
TRBV11-3	TRBD2	TRBJ2-1	NA	CASSPIAGANEQFF	TGTGCCAGCAGCCCCATAGCGGGGGCCAATGAGCAGTTCTTC